This T cell receptor (beta chain) comes out of a study of CD8+ T cells in alopecia areata. General study results and limits: Amid tofacitinib therapy, many expanded lesional clones stayed present in scalp and blood.

This CDR3 comprises 12 residues. Germline-derived CDR1 and CDR2 are MNHNS and SASEGT. The junction had 4 bases not matched to a gene; V was cut back by 10 bases and J by 2 bases. cDNA reverse transcribed from extracted RNA served as the sequencing template. Only in-frame clones appear in the TCRdb table, and some are missing; sequencing was by immunoSEQ multiplex PCR. The sample gives about 12,000 clones, approximately 67% of which show up once; around 7% is in the top ten. Treatment denoted: oral pan-JAK inhibitor, 5-10 mg twice daily. Lesional scalp tissue (obtained by punch biopsy) and peripheral blood were collected from alopecia areata patients. Note on this clone: Its antigen is still unknown.

The J gene is TRBJ2-7, the V gene TRBV6-1, with 8 bases that match TRBD2. Sequenced here: skin, sampled at week 4, from a patient treated with tofacitinib. The clonotype originates from a human donor with alopecia areata. CDR3 amino acids: CATARGAYEQYF. The CDR3 region has the DNA TGTGCCACCGCGCGGGGGGCCTACGAGCAGTACTTC.